In its sample, the clone carrying this TCR beta chain was seen many times. This specimen belongs to a study of quantifying T cell responses using KT2 cells. As for the study in general: Reverse transcription used primers in the TCR alpha and beta constant regions.

A single-stranded UMI oligo with SP2 sequence was ligated to cDNA 3' ends. The first PCR ran roughly 4 cycles with an equimolar RC1.1 and RC1.2 beta primer mix. One entry per CDR3 protein, called by TCRdb with MiXCR from the UMI-ligation and nested PCR reads. This sample carries about 30,000 distinct CDR3 sequences, 7.3% of them seen once, and the ten largest clones take roughly 14%. The source of this sequence is a human donor. The sequencing input was PBMCs spiked with cells of the T cell clone KT2.

In DNA form, the CDR3 reads TGTGCCTGGAGATCCTCTACAGGGGTCAATGGCTACACCTTC. Its translation is CAWRSSTGVNGYTF. The rearrangement joins TRBV30 to TRBJ1-2; TRBD1 matches 7 bases. Germline CDR1 reads GTSNPN; CDR2 reads SVGIG (reference sequence). The junction had 10 bases not matched to a gene; V was cut back by 3 bases and J by 6 bases. The CDR3 extends over 14 amino acids.